These 6 T cell receptor beta chains came from one sample sequenced in a study of CD8 T cells in ankylosing spondylitis. A single record per CDR3 protein comes from TCRdb applying MiXCR to the 5' RACE reads. The sample lists roughly 250,000 distinct CDR3 sequences, 8.6% occurring once. Sequenced input: blood, either unsorted or a sorted T cell fraction (not recorded which). Every receptor here comes from a male donor with ankylosing spondylitis or in good health (not recorded which).

The V and J genes are TRBV5-1 and TRBJ1-4; D not resolved. The CDR3 is 15 residues long. V lost 0 bases, J lost 0 bases, and 6 bases lay in between. Germline V CDR1 and CDR2: SGHRS, YFSETQ. CDR3 DNA sequence: TGCGCCAGCAGCTTGGACGGATCAACTAATGAAAAACTGTTTTTT. Protein: CASSLDGSTNEKLFF.

This clonotype was recorded many times. The chain joins TRBV7-2 to TRBJ2-1; 11 positions agree with TRBD2. CDR3 length: 15 residues. Germline values: CDR1 SGHTA, CDR2 FQGNSA. After removal of 5 bases from V and 7 bases from J, the junction contained 7 bases not matched to a gene. DNA for the CDR3: TGTGCCAGCAGCCCGGGACTAGCGGAGGGGAATGAGCAGTTCTTC. Residues: CASSPGLAEGNEQFF.

This clonotype came up many times. CDR3 coding DNA: TGCGCCAGCAGCCCGGGACAGGGGAGCACCGGGGAGCTGTTTTTT. Translated, it gives CASSPGQGSTGELFF. The chain couples TRBV5-1 to TRBJ2-2; TRBD1 agrees at 10 bases. V lost 4 bases to trimming and J lost 4 bases; unmatched junction nucleotides: 4. This CDR3 comprises 15 residues. The germline CDR1 and CDR2 sequences are SGHRS and YFSETQ.

Comments on this clonotype: This clone may be a read error of a much larger clone one base away. CDR3 loop: CAWSRAENIQFF. Here the CDR3 DNA reads TGTGCCTGGAGTAGGGCAGAAAACATTCAGTTCTTC. This chain links TRBV30 with TRBJ2-4; unclear D gene. The J call is uncertain, as TRBJ2-1 better fits the DNA end. The CDR3 loop spans 12 amino acids. The V gene's germline CDR1 is GTSNPN and CDR2 SVGIG (reference sequence).

There are many counts of this clonotype. The rearrangement joins TRBV20-1 to TRBJ2-5; TRBD1 aligns across 8 bases. Germline V gives CDR1 DFQATT, CDR2 SNEGSKA (reference sequence). V was clipped by 1 base and J by 4 bases; unmatched bases: 2. The CDR3 extends over 13 amino acids. The CDR3 here is CSARVGTGETQYF. CDR3 nucleotides: TGCAGTGCTAGAGTGGGGACAGGAGAGACCCAGTACTTC.

This sequence joins TRBV19 and TRBJ1-1, with a possible D match to TRBD1 (5 bases). There are 13 residues in the CDR3. Trimming cost V 7 bases and J 0 bases, with 9 bases left between them. Per the germline V gene, CDR1 is LNHDA and CDR2 is SQIVND (reference sequence). The CDR3 DNA sequence: TGTGCCAGTATGCCAGGGCTGAACACTGAAGCTTTCTTT. Translated: CASMPGLNTEAFF.